This passage covers 15 T cell receptor beta chains from one sample sequenced in a study of CD8 T cells in Susac syndrome. The authors reverse transcribed roughly 0.45 to 1 ug RNA with random hexamers. MiXCR was run by TCRdb on the immunoSEQ multiplex PCR reads, yielding one entry per CDR3 protein. The sample has some 200,000 distinct CDR3 sequences, 95% seen once. Sequenced sample: CD4+ T cells from PBMCs. Source of these receptors: a human donor with multiple sclerosis.

The chain employs TRBV12-3 or TRBV12-4 and TRBJ2-1, with 10 bases that match TRBD2. The V segment lost 1 base and the J segment 13 bases; nucleotides outside the gene matches: 4. This CDR3 has 13 residues. The CDR3: CASSLGASGRQFF. DNA of the CDR3: TGTGCCAGCAGTTTAGGGGCTAGCGGGAGACAGTTCTTC.

This clonotype was counted a few times. The chain joins TRBV11-1 to TRBJ1-5; D is ambiguous. V gave up 1 base and J gave up 5 bases, with 6 bases separating them. CDR1 SGHAT and CDR2 FQDESV come from the germline V gene (reference sequence). CDR3 size: 13 residues. The CDR3 DNA reads as TGTGCCAGCAGCTTAGGGCGGGATCAGCCCCAGCATTTT. Translating gives CASSLGRDQPQHF.

The CDR3 DNA reads as TGTGCCAGCAGTTTTGAAGATACGCAGTATTTT. Translating gives CASSFEDTQYF. The V and J genes are TRBV28 and TRBJ2-3; D remains ambiguous. Germline-derived CDR1 and CDR2 are MDHEN and SYDVKM. The germline V and J ends were trimmed by 3 bases and 5 bases, with 3 bases remaining between them. The CDR3 is 11 amino acids.

The chain combines TRBV9 with TRBJ2-1, with 9 bases matching TRBD2. V lost 2 bases and J lost 4; bases outside the gene matches: 4. Germline V CDR1 and CDR2: SGDLS, YYNGEE. The CDR3 has 15 amino acids. CDR3 in amino acids: CASSVLLAGYNEQFF. DNA for the CDR3: TGTGCCAGCAGCGTTCTACTAGCGGGTTACAATGAGCAGTTCTTC.

The chain is built from TRBV7-9 and TRBJ2-5, with D possibly called TRBD1 or TRBD2 (5 bases each). This CDR3 has 16 amino acids. In germline, CDR1 is SEHNR, CDR2 FQNEAQ (reference sequence). Deletions cut 3 bases from V and 9 bases from J, with 23 bases between. This chain's CDR3 is CASSLSSTGARVAQYF. CDR3 bases: TGTGCCAGCAGCTTGTCGTCAACCGGGGCAAGAGTGGCCCAGTACTTC.

The chain couples TRBV6-6 to TRBJ1-1; the match to TRBD1 covers 7 bases. This CDR3 comprises 13 residues. Trimming cost V 2 bases and J 6 bases; bases outside gene matches: 3. CDR1 is MNHNY and CDR2 is SVGAGI in the germline V gene (reference sequence). CDR3 amino acids: CASSYVGTAEAFF. The CDR3 coding sequence is TGTGCCAGCAGTTACGTCGGGACAGCTGAAGCTTTCTTT.

The CDR3 DNA reads as TGTGCCAGCAGTTCGGATGGAACGGTAGACGAGCAGTACTTC. Its protein is CASSSDGTVDEQYF. The chain carries TRBV27 and TRBJ2-7, with D hard to call. The CDR3 runs to 14 residues. CDR1 is MNHEY and CDR2 is SMNVEV in the germline V gene (reference sequence). Between the trimmed V and J ends, which lost 4 bases and 5 bases, there was a span of 15 bases.

The chain combines TRBV23-1 with TRBJ2-5; D perhaps matches TRBD2 (6 bases). TRBV23-1 is labeled an ORF, and its function is uncertain. The V end lost 4 bases, the J end lost 1 base, and 19 bases lay between the germline ends. The CDR3 has 17 residues. The CDR3 region has the DNA TGCGCCAGCAGTCTCGGCCGTGGCGGAGGGCCCCAAGAGACCCAGTACTTC. Its protein is CASSLGRGGGPQETQYF.

The chain employs TRBV20-1 and TRBJ1-2, with 7 bases identical to TRBD1. J was trimmed by 3 bases and V by 1 base; bases with no gene match: 5. Germline values: CDR1 DFQATT, CDR2 SNEGSKA (reference sequence). CDR3 length: 14 residues. This chain's CDR3 is CSARVAGGDYGYTF. The CDR3 DNA reads as TGCAGTGCTAGAGTGGCAGGGGGGGACTATGGCTACACCTTC.

This clonotype has a single count. The rearrangement uses TRBV20-1 and TRBJ2-7; TRBD2 aligns across 7 bases. Germline loops: CDR1 DFQATT, CDR2 SNEGSKA (reference sequence). V lost 3 bases, J lost 3 bases, and 8 bases stayed unmatched. The CDR3 has 14 residues. The CDR3 nucleotides are TGCAGTGCTAGTGAGACTAGCTGGGACTACGAGCAGTACTTC. Translation: CSASETSWDYEQYF.

The V and J genes are TRBV20-1 and TRBJ1-1, with D possibly matching TRBD1 (5 bases). V shed 0 bases and J shed 5 bases, with 22 bases lying between them. The CDR3 contains 17 residues. The germline CDR1 and CDR2 sequences are DFQATT and SNEGSKA (reference sequence). This chain's CDR3 is CSARDPKSSGRGTEAFF. For the CDR3, the DNA is TGCAGTGCTAGAGACCCGAAGTCTTCAGGGAGGGGAACTGAAGCTTTCTTT.

The chain recombines TRBV20-1 with TRBJ1-6; no clear D. CDR3 size: 13 residues. V shed 3 bases and J shed 7 bases, with 10 bases lying between them. CDR1 is DFQATT and CDR2 is SNEGSKA in the germline V gene (reference sequence). For the CDR3, the DNA is TGCAGTGCTAGGTGGCAGACCAATTCACCCCTCCACTTT. This encodes CSARWQTNSPLHF.

This chain uses TRBV29-1 with TRBJ2-3; D is undetermined. Trimming removed 7 bases at V and 6 bases at J, with 5 bases between. This CDR3 spans 9 amino acids. Germline V gives CDR1 SQVTM, CDR2 ANQGSEA. The CDR3 sequence: CSDEDTQYF. The DNA for the CDR3 is TGCAGCGATGAGGATACGCAGTATTTT.

This clonotype showed up just a few times. The chain employs TRBV18 and TRBJ2-3; D is unresolved. The germline V gene encodes CDR1 KGHSH and CDR2 LQKENI. V was clipped by 1 base and J by 3 bases, with 2 bases between them. The CDR3 runs 12 residues. DNA for the CDR3: TGTGCCAGCTCACCACAAACAGATACGCAGTATTTT. It specifies CASSPQTDTQYF.

The chain links TRBV29-1 to TRBJ1-1, with TRBD1 identical over 7 bases. V trimming: 6 bases; J trimming: 1 base; junction bases outside the gene matches: 5. Germline-derived CDR1 and CDR2 are SQVTM and ANQGSEA. The CDR3 covers 13 residues. Written as DNA, the CDR3 is TGCAGCGTCAGCAGGGGGTGGAACACTGAAGCTTTCTTT. Translated, it gives CSVSRGWNTEAFF.